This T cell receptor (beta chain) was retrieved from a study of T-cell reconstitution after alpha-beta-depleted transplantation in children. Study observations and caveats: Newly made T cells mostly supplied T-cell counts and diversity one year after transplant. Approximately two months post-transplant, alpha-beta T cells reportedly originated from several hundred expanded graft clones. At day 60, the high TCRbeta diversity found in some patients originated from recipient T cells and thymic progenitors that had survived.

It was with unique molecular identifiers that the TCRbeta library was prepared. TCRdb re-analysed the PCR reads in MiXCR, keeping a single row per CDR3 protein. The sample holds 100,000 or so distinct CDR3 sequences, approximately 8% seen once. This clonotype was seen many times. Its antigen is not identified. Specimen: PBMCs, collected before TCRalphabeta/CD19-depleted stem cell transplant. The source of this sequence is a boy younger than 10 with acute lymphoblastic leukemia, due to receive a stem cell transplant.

The CDR3 nucleotides read TGTGCCAGCAGTTCCTCGACTAGCTACACCGGGGAGCTGTTTTTT. Protein sequence: CASSSSTSYTGELFF. This chain uses TRBV3-1 with TRBJ2-2; 7 positions agree with TRBD2. Per the germline V gene, CDR1 is LGHDT and CDR2 is YNNKEL (reference sequence). V shed 6 bases and J 3 bases; nucleotides not matched to a gene: 7. This CDR3 is 15 amino acids long.